This T cell receptor (beta chain) appears in the sequencing data of a study of T cell changes during pregnancy in multiple sclerosis. V lost 7 bases to trimming and J lost 1 base, with 10 bases between them. The CDR3 loop spans 13 amino acids. Germline V lookup: CDR1 SNHLY, CDR2 FYNNEI. TCRdb's copy holds only in-frame clones and misses some; the assay was immunoSEQ multiplex PCR. Here the sample spans under 70,000 clones, roughly 89% being singletons. The chain employs TRBV2 and TRBJ1-1; D remains unclear. The TCR comes from a female donor in good health, enrolled as a control in a pregnancy study. The source material was peripheral blood, sampled after pregnancy. The CDR3 bases are TGTGCCAGCACCATCGACTGGAACACTGAAGCTTTCTTT. Its protein product is CASTIDWNTEAFF.